This T cell receptor (beta chain) is drawn from a study of beta chain features in type 1 diabetes. Study in general: Age and gender were similar between patients and healthy donors, as were cell yields.

The CDR3 is 14 residues long. With 4 bases clipped from V and 4 bases from J, the junction kept 5 bases outside the gene matches. In germline, CDR1 is ENHRY, CDR2 SYGVKD. Expressed TCRB transcripts were sequenced, since all the RNA that had been isolated was reverse transcribed. Profiled with immunoSEQ multiplex PCR; TCRdb holds only in-frame clones, not every one. The table lists 450,000 to 600,000 clones, 25% to 35% of them singletons. Sorted populations all exceeded 95% purity. The sequencing input was naive CD4+ T cells from blood. The chain joins TRBV10-3 to TRBJ2-5; 8 nucleotides agree with TRBD2. The sequence came from a man between 18 and 29 years old in good health. This CDR3 is CAISGSGTTETQYF. The CDR3 DNA reads as TGTGCCATCAGTGGTAGCGGGACCACAGAGACCCAGTACTTC.